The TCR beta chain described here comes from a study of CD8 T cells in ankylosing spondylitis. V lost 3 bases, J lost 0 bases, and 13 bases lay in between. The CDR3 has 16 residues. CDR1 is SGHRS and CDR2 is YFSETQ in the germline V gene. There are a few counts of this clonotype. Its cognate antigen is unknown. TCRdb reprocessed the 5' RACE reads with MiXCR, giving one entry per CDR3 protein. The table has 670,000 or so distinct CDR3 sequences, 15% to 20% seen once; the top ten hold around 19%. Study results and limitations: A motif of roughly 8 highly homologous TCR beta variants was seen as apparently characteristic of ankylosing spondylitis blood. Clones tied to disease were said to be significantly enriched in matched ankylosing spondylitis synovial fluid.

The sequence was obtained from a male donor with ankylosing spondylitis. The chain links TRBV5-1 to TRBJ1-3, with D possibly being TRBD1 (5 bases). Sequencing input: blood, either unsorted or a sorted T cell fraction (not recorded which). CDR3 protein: CASSWTTDYSGNTIYF. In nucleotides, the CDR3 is TGCGCCAGCAGCTGGACGACAGACTACTCTGGAAACACCATATATTTT.